This TCR beta chain was found in a study of blood T cell repertoires in COVID-19 (dated by TCRdb to 2020 to 2021). At the level of the whole study: Collaborator samples came from the United States, Italy and Spain and covered acute and convalescent phases of COVID-19. Subjects who had been exposed to COVID-19, were actively infected with it, or had recovered from it provided the deeply sampled blood TCRbeta repertoires that made up the dataset. Where HLA class I and class II types were available, the types were taken from metadata supplied by the sample provider, not from assay-based typing. The repertoires were released in a freely available public database intended as a resource for research on the immune response to SARS-CoV-2. Nearly every sample came with metadata listing a de-identified subject ID, COVID-19 status, age in years and sex. The samples were drawn from two sources: the first 160 participants of the ongoing ImmuneRACE study, and about 1,300 subjects contributed by 6 global collaborators. The prospective study material was composed of cDNA or gDNA derived from T cells, B-cell-depleted T cells, or PBMCs.

TCRbeta CDR3 regions were amplified from genomic DNA by means of the immunoSEQ Assay, a bias-controlled multiplex PCR. Regarding the original processing steps: The number of nucleated cells in each sample was estimated by amplification of reference gene primers within the assay. Sequence reads were collapsed and filtered to measure the absolute abundance of every unique TCRbeta CDR3 rearrangement. For each sample, productive Simpson clonality was calculated as the square root of Simpson's diversity index over productive rearrangements. The table was pulled from immuneACCESS by TCRdb, which kept in-frame rearrangements only. Such tables lose some clones; where checked, under half of the loss comes from unresolved V genes, and the rest has no known cause. Clone size and the V and J calls come from that table; the DNA yielded D and trimming. The sample table shows under 150,000 clones, and around 80% are seen once. The top ten clones comprise 11% of the sample.

On the study overall, not on this receptor specifically: The amount of clinical and demographic metadata varied by source and participant and was provided uncurated.

Reading the germline V gene gives CDR1 KGHSH and CDR2 LQKENI. The CDR3 goes from the cysteine to the phenylalanine over 15 residues. Only the CDR3 DNA stays, 45 bases, in frame from base 1. Ends trimmed: V by 5 bases, J by 0 bases; bases unmatched to a gene: 3. Points on this clone: Its antigen is not yet known. No base-level quality is on record; no much larger clone is a single base apart.

The collaborating institutions used their own protocols to collect whole blood in K2EDTA tubes. For TCRbeta analysis, collaborator samples were shipped as frozen whole blood, as isolated PBMCs, or as DNA extracted from either sample type. The sample taken for sequencing was peripheral blood. The V and J genes are TRBV18 and TRBJ1-3; 8 of the junction bases match TRBD1. This TCR was sampled from a human donor in a cohort sampled during active COVID-19. The bases are TGTGCCAGCTCATCGGGACAGGCCTCTGGAAACACCATATATTTT. Its protein product is CASSSGQASGNTIYF.